The sequence of this TCR beta chain was determined in a study of PD-1 blockade in classical Hodgkin lymphoma. Clones were read by immunoSEQ multiplex PCR, and TCRdb kept only the in-frame ones, dropping some. The sample shows under 75,000 clones, 70% to 90% of them seen only once. In germline, CDR1 is SGHKS, CDR2 YYEKEE (reference sequence). V lost 7 bases and J lost 5, with 22 bases in between. The CDR3 is 17 residues long. Each and every patient relapsed after autologous stem cell transplantation, and patients got differing brentuximab vedotin exposure. This TCR came from a human donor with classical Hodgkin lymphoma. This sample comprised peripheral blood mononuclear cells (PBMCs), obtained before the second cycle of nivolumab. The chain employs TRBV5-5 and TRBJ2-6; D remains unclear. CDR3 sequence: CASSHNVSPSRANVLTF. CDR3 nucleotide sequence: TGTGCCAGCTCACACAATGTCTCGCCAAGTCGGGCCAACGTCCTGACTTTC. Based on the CDR3 plus reference TRBV5-5 and TRBJ2-6, the full variable domain is DAGVTQSPTHLIKTRGQQVTLRCSPISGHKSVSWYQQVLGQGPQFIFQYYEKEERGRGNFPDRFSARQFPNYSSELNVNALLLGDSALYLCASSHNVSPSRANVLTFGAGSRLTVL.